One T cell receptor (beta chain) is described in this entry. Its target is not known. This entry belongs to a study of identical twins. This CDR3 spans 14 amino acids. Germline CDR1 and CDR2: SGHTA and FQGNSA. Trimming shortened V by 0 bases and J by 6 bases, and 9 bases separated the two germline ends. TCRdb used MiXCR to reprocess the 5' RACE reads, holding one entry per CDR3 protein. The sample contains 350,000 to 450,000 distinct CDR3 sequences, about 18% of which appear only once. Study results and limitations: For cord blood, abundant beta clonotypes had fewer insertions, unlike memory repertoires, which showed none.

The clonotype originates from a man aged 50-59 years in good health. The specimen was naive T cells sorted from blood. The chain is built from TRBV7-2 and TRBJ2-1; the D gene is possibly TRBD2 (5 bases). This chain's CDR3 is CASSLAQRINEQFF. CDR3 coding DNA: TGTGCCAGCAGCTTAGCGCAGCGGATCAATGAGCAGTTCTTC.